These 24 T cell receptor beta chains were sequenced from one sample in a study of tumor-infiltrating lymphocytes in primary liver carcinoma. Without any cell sorting, about 20-32 mg of bulk tissue yielded co-extracted RNA and DNA. A primer in the constant region served to generate TCR beta cDNA from approximately 500 ng of total RNA. Investigators got TCR beta libraries out of three nested multiplex PCR rounds, done with slightly modified ARM-PCR. Researchers ran the first two PCR rounds for roughly 10 cycles each with TRBV1-TRBV30 forward primers and a C-beta reverse primer. TCRdb re-derived calls from the multiplex PCR reads in MiXCR, one entry per CDR3 protein. The repertoire has roughly 78,000 distinct CDR3 sequences, 65% to 75% of them found once; the top ten carry about 13%. Material for sequencing was liver tumor tissue from sampling region 4. Noted subset: tumor region T4, right-lateral pole. These receptors all stem from a woman in her sixties or seventies with primary liver carcinoma and hepatitis B virus infection.

With regard to this clonotype: Possible read error: a much larger clone is one base away. The chain couples TRBV6-1 to TRBJ2-3, with TRBD2 matching 10 bases. CDR3 length: 15 residues. Germline CDR1 reads MNHNS; CDR2 reads SASEGT. CDR3 region: CASTTTSGRTDTQCF. The DNA for the CDR3 is TGTGCCAGCACCACGACTAGCGGGCGGACAGATACGCAGTGTTTT.

Note on this clonotype: A clone one base away is much larger, so this may be a read error. The V call is TRBV30, the J call TRBJ1-1; 8 bases are shared with TRBD1. Germline trimming cut 4 bases from V and 3 bases from J; bases unmatched to any gene: 7. This CDR3 has 14 amino acids. CDR1 is GTSNPN, CDR2 SVGIG, per germline (reference sequence). The CDR3, as DNA: TGTGCCTGGACTAGGGGCAGGGGGCACACTGAAGCTTTCTTT. Its translation: CAWTRGRGHTEAFF.

About this clonotype: The CDR3 carries no conserved terminal phenylalanine or tryptophan, so it likely arises from a read error. The chain couples TRBV6-1 to TRBJ2-1; TRBD1 or TRBD2 may be the D gene (5 bases each). Trimming removed 4 bases at V and 6 bases at J, with 16 bases between. Per the germline V gene, CDR1 is MNHNS and CDR2 is SASEGT. The CDR3 totals 15 residues. Here the CDR3 reads CASSGKDGAPNEQFI. CDR3 in DNA: TGTGCCAGCAGTGGAAAGGACGGGGCCCCCAATGAGCAGTTCATC.

The genes are TRBV30 and TRBJ1-4; 7 bases match TRBD1. The CDR3 totals 16 residues. The germline CDR1 and CDR2 sequences are GTSNPN and SVGIG (reference sequence). J was trimmed by 11 bases and V by 1 base; bases with no gene match: 16. This CDR3 reads CAWSAGKQGTEEKLFF. CDR3 coding DNA: TGTGCCTGGAGTGCCGGAAAACAGGGGACGGAAGAGAAACTGTTTTTT.

V usage is TRBV10-2 and J usage is TRBJ2-7; D possibly matches TRBD1 or TRBD2 (5 bases each). This CDR3 spans 13 amino acids. Germline V lookup: CDR1 WSHSY, CDR2 SAAADI. Trimming left V 10 bases short and J 4 bases short, with 17 bases between. This CDR3 reads CANSESGRYEQYF. The CDR3 region has the DNA TGCGCCAACAGCGAGTCGGGGCGTTACGAGCAGTACTTC.

Worth noting for this clonotype: This sequence may be a read error, since a much larger clone differs from it by one base. V usage is TRBV10-3 and J usage is TRBJ2-2; D is unresolved. The CDR3 is 15 amino acids. Looked up from germline, CDR1 is ENHRY and CDR2 is SYGVKD. CDR3 region: CTISESGPRAGELFF. For the CDR3, the DNA is TGTACCATCAGTGAGTCGGGCCCCCGGGCCGGGGAGCTGTTTTTT.

This clonotype was seen more than once but under ten times. The chain joins TRBV7-8 to TRBJ1-6, with no clear D. Germline lookup yields CDR1 SGHVS and CDR2 FQNEAQ. Trimming left V 6 bases short and J 9 bases short, with 18 bases between. The CDR3 totals 15 residues. The CDR3 reads CASSVRQDPSSPLHF. For the CDR3, the DNA is TGTGCCAGCAGTGTTAGGCAGGATCCGAGTTCACCCCTCCACTTT.

This clonotype was recorded many times. V and J are TRBV10-2 and TRBJ1-5; D remains unclear. This CDR3 contains 14 residues. CDR1 is WSHSY and CDR2 is SAAADI in the germline V gene. V lost 2 bases and J 5 bases, leaving 10 bases between the germline ends. CDR3 nucleotide sequence: TGCGCCAGCAGTGAGGGGGAGGTTTATCAGCCCCAGCATTTT. Translating it yields CASSEGEVYQPQHF.

This clonotype occurred once. The chain recombines TRBV7-9 with TRBJ2-5; a possible D gene is TRBD2 (5 bases). Germline CDR1 SEHNR, CDR2 FQNEAQ (reference sequence). The CDR3 loop spans 16 amino acids. The V and J ends lost 2 bases and 7 bases respectively, with 20 bases between them. This CDR3 is CASSLRPVGNSGTQYF. The CDR3 bases are TGTGCCAGCAGCTTAAGGCCAGTTGGGAACAGCGGGACCCAGTACTTC.

Concerning this clonotype: One end of the junction fails to match germline, which may point to a read error. The chain uses TRBV7-8 and TRBJ2-1, with 10 bases identical to TRBD2. CDR3 length equals 15 residues. Germline V gene data show CDR1 as SGHVS and CDR2 as FQNEAQ. For the CDR3, the DNA is TGTACCAGCAGATACGGGACTAGCGAGACTCGTGAGCAGTTCTTC. This codes for CTSRYGTSETREQFF.

V usage is TRBV7-9 and J usage is TRBJ1-1; D unresolved. Looked up from germline, CDR1 is SEHNR and CDR2 is FQNEAQ (reference sequence). Trimming removed 7 bases from V and 2 bases from J, with 14 bases in between. The CDR3 contains 14 residues. The DNA of the CDR3 is TGTGCCAGCAACTTCCAAGGCATAAACACTGAAGCTTTCTTT. Translating gives CASNFQGINTEAFF.

Worth noting for this clonotype: Germline and junction disagree at one end, which may indicate a read error. This chain links TRBV29-1 with TRBJ2-2; the D is unclear. From germline, CDR1 is SQVTM and CDR2 ANQGSEA. This CDR3 is 14 amino acids long. CDR3 DNA sequence: TGCAGCGTTTCAAAGTCCGGCGGCTCCGAGGAGCTATTTTTT. Translating gives CSVSKSGGSEELFF.

Many counts were recorded for this clonotype. CDR3 nucleotide sequence: TGTGCCAGCAGGTTACAGAACTCTGGAAACACCATATATTTT. This translates into CASRLQNSGNTIYF. The V gene is TRBV6-5, the J gene TRBJ1-3, with D uncertain. Trimming pared 6 bases from V and 0 bases from J, leaving 9 bases between. From germline, CDR1 is MNHEY and CDR2 SVGAGI. This CDR3 region has 14 residues.

This clonotype appeared once. This likely comes from a read error, as the CDR3 has no conserved phenylalanine or tryptophan at its end. The V call is TRBV6-1, the J call TRBJ2-3, with D perhaps TRBD2 (5 bases). Germline loops: CDR1 MNHNS, CDR2 SASEGT. V lost 4 bases and J 8 bases, leaving 7 bases between the germline ends. This CDR3 comprises 11 residues. The CDR3 loop reads CASSGGGTQYV. DNA for the CDR3: TGTGCCAGCAGTGGTGGAGGTACGCAGTATGTT.

About this clonotype: The junction does not match germline at one end; this may be a read error. This chain connects TRBV5-1 to TRBJ2-7; D could derive from TRBD1 or TRBD2 (5 bases each). Germline CDR1 SGHRS, CDR2 YFSETQ. The CDR3 totals 15 residues. CDR3 sequence reads: CASSPGTTSSYELYF. The CDR3 DNA follows: TGCGCCAGCAGCCCCGGGACGACGAGCTCCTACGAGCTGTACTTC.

This sequence joins TRBV10-3 and TRBJ2-1; 10 bases agree with TRBD2. Germline V CDR1 and CDR2: ENHRY, SYGVKD. V shed 7 bases, J shed 10 bases, and the junction held 19 bases outside the gene matches. CDR3 size: 17 residues. CDR3 DNA: TGTGCCATCACCGGAGGACTAGCGGACCACTCCTACGACGAGCAGTTCTTC. It specifies CAITGGLADHSYDEQFF.

Details on this clonotype: The junction shows a germline mismatch at one end, possibly a read error. This sequence joins TRBV6-5 and TRBJ2-5; D not certain. CDR1 MNHEY and CDR2 SVGAGI come from the germline V gene. The CDR3 totals 15 residues. CDR3 in DNA: TGTGTCAGCAGTCCCATGGGCTACAATGGAGAGACCCAGTACTTC. It translates to CVSSPMGYNGETQYF.

This clonotype was seen only a few times. The chain employs TRBV2 and TRBJ2-7, with 9 bases fitting TRBD1. The CDR3 totals 16 residues. The V gene's germline CDR1 is SNHLY and CDR2 FYNNEI. The V gene end was trimmed by 5 bases and the J gene end by 4 bases; junction bases not matched to a gene: 12. The CDR3 region has the DNA TGTGCCAGCAGTCGGACCCACTCGGGACAGGGATACGAGCAGTACTTC. Protein: CASSRTHSGQGYEQYF.

Note on this clonotype: One end of the junction fails to match germline, which may point to a read error. The chain carries TRBV11-2 and TRBJ2-1, with 7 nucleotides matching TRBD2. The CDR3 is made up of 17 amino acids. Germline lookup yields CDR1 SGHAT and CDR2 FQNNGV. CDR3 DNA sequence: TGTGACAGCAGCAGGAGACTAGCTGGAAGGCTGGGGGATGAGCAGTTCTTC. Protein: CDSSRRLAGRLGDEQFF.

This sequence joins TRBV11-3 and TRBJ2-3, with 9 bases matching TRBD2. From germline, CDR1 is SGHNT and CDR2 YENEEA. J lost 2 bases, V lost 7 bases, and 16 bases had no gene match. The CDR3 contains 18 residues. The CDR3 sequence: CASNSGLARALTTDTQYF. The CDR3 DNA follows: TGTGCCAGCAACTCAGGACTAGCGAGAGCTCTAACCACAGATACGCAGTATTTT.

On this clonotype itself: A read error is likely, as this CDR3 ends without the conserved phenylalanine or tryptophan. The rearrangement uses TRBV6-6 and TRBJ1-1, with TRBD1 identical over 9 bases. The CDR3 totals 14 residues. Germline V CDR1 and CDR2: MNHNY, SVGAGI (reference sequence). This CDR3 reads CASNIRTGDNEAFL. CDR3 sequence (DNA): TGTGCGAGCAATATACGGACAGGGGACAATGAAGCTTTCCTT.

This clonotype was seen a few times. This chain uses TRBV5-1 with TRBJ2-2; tentative D call: TRBD2 (6 bases). In germline, CDR1 is SGHRS, CDR2 YFSETQ. The V and J ends lost 4 bases and 4 bases respectively, with 14 bases between them. The CDR3 has 15 residues. As DNA, the CDR3 is TGCGCCAGCAGCCCGACCGCGGGGAGCACCGGGGAGCTGTTTTTT. It encodes CASSPTAGSTGELFF.

As for this clonotype: One junction end does not reproduce the germline sequence, and a read error may be involved. The chain uses TRBV11-1 and TRBJ1-3; maybe TRBD1 (6 bases). Germline V gene sequence: CDR1 SGHAT, CDR2 FQDESV (reference sequence). The CDR3 consists of 18 residues. The CDR3 bases are TGTGCCAGTAGCTTCAATGCATCGCCAGGGGACTCTGGAAACATCATATATTTT. Translation: CASSFNASPGDSGNIIYF. The whole variable domain, filled in from reference TRBV11-1 and TRBJ1-3, reads EAEVAQSPRYKITEKSQAVAFWCDPISGHATLYWYRQILGQGPELLVQFQDESVVDDSQLPKDRFSAERLKGVDSTLKIQPAELGDSAMYLCASSFNASPGDSGNIIYFGEGSWLTVV.

A word on this clonotype: At one of its ends the junction is not consistent with the germline gene, which may arise from a read error. The chain has TRBV6-1 and TRBJ2-3; no reliable D call. Per germline, CDR1 MNHNS and CDR2 SASEGT. This CDR3 has 14 amino acids. CDR3 DNA sequence: TGTGCCAGCAAACGGACCACTGGCATAGATATGCAGTATTTT. Its protein is CASKRTTGIDMQYF.